The 15 T cell receptor beta chains listed next were all sequenced from one sample in a study of T cells in Graves' hyperthyroidism and ophthalmopathy. The TCR beta CDR3 regions underwent amplification using RNA transcripts as the source. HTBI primers were the set used in a first-round RT-PCR of the TCR CDR3. One entry per CDR3 protein results from TCRdb running MiXCR on the multiplex PCR reads. Here the sample spans 450,000 to 550,000 distinct CDR3 sequences, around 22% being singletons. Sequenced material: blood. Receptors were obtained from a woman aged 25 to 39 with Graves' ophthalmopathy.

This clonotype was counted at least ten times. The CDR3 region has the DNA TGCGCCAGCAGCCACGACAGGGCCTACGAGCAGTACTTC. Its protein is CASSHDRAYEQYF. V gene TRBV10-2 combines with J gene TRBJ2-7; 7 bases agree with TRBD1. CDR3 length equals 13 residues. Looked up from germline, CDR1 is WSHSY and CDR2 is SAAADI. V dropped 6 bases and J dropped 2; count of bases not matched to a gene: 4.

This clonotype was seen many times. This chain uses TRBV5-5 with TRBJ1-2, with TRBD1 identical over 9 bases. CDR3 size: 13 residues. Germline V gives CDR1 SGHKS, CDR2 YYEKEE (reference sequence). The V and J ends lost 5 bases and 7 bases, in that order; junction bases with no gene match: 6. CDR3 loop: CASRPTGGRGYTF. The CDR3 DNA reads as TGTGCCAGCAGACCCACAGGGGGCCGTGGCTACACCTTC.

Regarding this clonotype: Relative to the germline gene, one junction end is altered; a read error may explain this. The V gene is TRBV19, the J gene TRBJ1-5, with unresolved D. The CDR3 is 13 amino acids. The germline V gene has CDR1 LNHDA and CDR2 SQIVND (reference sequence). The CDR3 nucleotides are TGTGCCAGTAGTGTCACGTACTACCAGCCTCAGCATTTT. It encodes CASSVTYYQPQHF.

The chain joins TRBV7-3 to TRBJ2-2; D unresolved. CDR3 size: 14 residues. From germline, CDR1 is SGHTA and CDR2 FQGTGA. Between the trimmed V and J ends, which lost 5 bases and 10 bases, there was a span of 17 bases. In DNA form, the CDR3 reads TGTGCCAGCAGCCCGTTAATGGGTGGTCAGGAGCTGTTTTTT. Protein: CASSPLMGGQELFF.

The gene calls are TRBV12-3 or TRBV12-4 and TRBJ1-1; no firm D call. With 3 bases removed from V and 4 bases from J, the gap between germline ends came to 15 bases. The CDR3 runs 15 residues. The CDR3 sequence: CASSFGGGFRTEAFF. The DNA for the CDR3 is TGTGCCAGCAGTTTCGGTGGTGGTTTTCGCACTGAAGCTTTCTTT.

A note on this clonotype: At one end the junction does not follow the germline gene, possibly because of a read error. This chain's CDR3 is CGSSFIRVNTEACF. The CDR3 DNA is TGTGGCAGCAGTTTTATTAGGGTGAACACTGAAGCTTGCTTT. J is TRBJ1-1 and V is TRBV12-3 or TRBV12-4; D gene ambiguous. This CDR3 contains 14 residues.

This clonotype was counted ten times or more. The rearrangement links TRBV28 to TRBJ2-7; D might be TRBD1 or TRBD2, each matching 5 bases. Trimming stripped 1 base from V and 7 bases from J, with 14 bases between. The CDR3 consists of 14 residues. The V gene's germline CDR1 is MDHEN and CDR2 SYDVKM. The CDR3: CASSLLAGTREQYF. DNA for the CDR3: TGTGCCAGCAGTTTATTAGCAGGGACGAGGGAGCAGTACTTC.

This clonotype was counted between two and nine times. The CDR3 spells CATSRDVGGWQPQHF. The CDR3 DNA reads TGTGCCACCAGCAGAGACGTAGGGGGCTGGCAGCCCCAGCATTTT. This sequence joins TRBV15 and TRBJ1-5, with TRBD1 identical over 7 bases. V lost 0 bases and J lost 7; bases outside the gene matches: 6. Germline-derived CDR1 and CDR2 are LNHNV and YYDKDF (reference sequence). The CDR3 extends over 15 amino acids.

This clonotype was detected only a few times. J is TRBJ2-2 and V is TRBV11-2; D may correspond to TRBD1 or TRBD2 (5 bases each). Germline CDR1 SGHAT, CDR2 FQNNGV. V shed 1 base and J shed 2 bases, with 8 bases lying between them. This CDR3 has 15 residues. CDR3 amino acids: CASSLVGENTGELFF. The CDR3 DNA follows: TGTGCCAGCAGCTTAGTGGGGGAAAACACCGGGGAGCTGTTTTTT.

There are many counts of this clonotype. V usage is TRBV6-5 and J usage is TRBJ1-1, with D possibly being TRBD1 (5 bases). CDR1 MNHEY and CDR2 SVGAGI come from the germline V gene. The V gene lost 2 bases and the J gene lost 0 bases, with 10 bases spanning the gap. The CDR3 length is 15 residues. Here the CDR3 reads CASSYTGQLNTEAFF. The CDR3 DNA reads as TGTGCCAGCAGTTACACGGGGCAGCTGAACACTGAAGCTTTCTTT.

The table lists this clonotype with a few counts. V and J are TRBV27 and TRBJ2-7, with 7 bases fitting TRBD1. The CDR3 has 16 amino acids. Germline V gives CDR1 MNHEY, CDR2 SMNVEV (reference sequence). V lost 8 bases to trimming and J lost 7 bases; unmatched junction nucleotides: 20. CDR3 residues: CASGPPDRSSRGEQYF. The CDR3 coding sequence is TGTGCCAGCGGACCGCCGGACAGATCCAGCAGGGGGGAGCAGTACTTC.

V gene TRBV28 combines with J gene TRBJ2-5; maybe TRBD2 (6 bases). The CDR3 runs 11 residues. The ends were cut back, 7 bases at V and 7 bases at J, with 10 bases in the middle. Germline loops: CDR1 MDHEN, CDR2 SYDVKM. DNA of the CDR3: TGTGCCAGCACCCAGGGAGGGACCCAGTACTTC. Translated: CASTQGGTQYF.

This clonotype was found a few times. Just one base apart from a much larger clone, this may be a read error. The rearrangement links TRBV6-2 or TRBV6-3 to TRBJ2-2; TRBD1 might be the D (6 bases). This CDR3 is 14 amino acids long. The V and J ends lost 7 bases and 6 bases respectively, with 15 bases between them. Germline V gene data show CDR1 as MNHEY and CDR2 as SVGEGT. In nucleotides, the CDR3 is TGTGCCAGCACCGACAGGTTAAACGCCGGGGAGCTGTTTTTT. This encodes CASTDRLNAGELFF.

V is TRBV4-1 and J is TRBJ2-6; D is ambiguous. CDR3 length equals 15 residues. V was pared by 5 bases and J by 0 bases, with 8 bases between. From germline, CDR1 is MGHRA and CDR2 YSYEKL. CDR3 protein: CASSSGPSGANVLTF. DNA of the CDR3: TGCGCCAGCAGCTCGGGCCCCTCTGGGGCCAACGTCCTGACTTTC.

This clonotype appeared many times. The chain links TRBV6-1 to TRBJ2-5, with D possibly being TRBD1 (5 bases). The V gene lost 6 bases and the J gene lost 4 bases, with 15 bases spanning the gap. The CDR3 consists of 14 residues. From germline, CDR1 is MNHNS and CDR2 SASEGT. The CDR3 coding sequence is TGTGCCAGCAGCCCCCAGGGTCGGTTAGAGACCCAGTACTTC. It encodes CASSPQGRLETQYF.